This TCR beta chain comes out of a study of T cells in Graves' hyperthyroidism and ophthalmopathy. Study findings and constraints: In the blood, most expanded thyroid clonotypes above 0.001 appeared as well.

For this clonotype: The antigen remains undetermined.

TCR beta CDR3 region amplification was performed from RNA transcripts. A first-round RT-PCR of the TCR CDR3 used the HTBI primer set. One entry per CDR3 protein results from TCRdb running MiXCR on the multiplex PCR reads. The sample includes about 680,000 distinct CDR3 sequences, about 35% of them seen just once. Graves' hyperthyroidism without ophthalmopathy progression within 18 months was termed stable. Isolation of PBMCs was performed on 10 ml fresh peripheral blood. Sequenced input: blood. This TCR was sampled from a woman aged 40 to 50 with Graves' hyperthyroidism.

CDR3 sequence: CATSRDGSTYNEQYF. Here the CDR3 DNA reads TGTGCCACCAGTCGAGACGGGAGCACCTACAATGAGCAGTACTTC. This sequence joins TRBV15 and TRBJ2-7, with TRBD2 as a possible D gene (6 bases). CDR1 and CDR2 from the germline V gene are LNHNV and YYDKDF (reference sequence). The CDR3 consists of 15 residues. The germline V and J ends were trimmed by 6 bases and 7 bases, with 22 bases remaining between them.